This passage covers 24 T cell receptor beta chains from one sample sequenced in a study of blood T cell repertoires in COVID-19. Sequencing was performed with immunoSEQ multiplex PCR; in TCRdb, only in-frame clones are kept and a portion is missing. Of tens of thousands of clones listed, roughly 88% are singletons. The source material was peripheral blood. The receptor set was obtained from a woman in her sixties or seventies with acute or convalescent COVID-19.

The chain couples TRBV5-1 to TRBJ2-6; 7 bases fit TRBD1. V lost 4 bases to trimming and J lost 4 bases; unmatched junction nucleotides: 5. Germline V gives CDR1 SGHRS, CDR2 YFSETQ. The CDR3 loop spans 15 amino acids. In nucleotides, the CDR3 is TGCGCCAGCAGCAGAGGGGGCTCCGGGGCCAACGTCCTGACTTTC. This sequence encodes CASSRGGSGANVLTF.

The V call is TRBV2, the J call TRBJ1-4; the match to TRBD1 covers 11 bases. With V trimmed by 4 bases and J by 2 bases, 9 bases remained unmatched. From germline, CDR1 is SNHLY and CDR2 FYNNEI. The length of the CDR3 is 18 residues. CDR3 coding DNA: TGTGCCAGCAGTGGATACCCGGGACAGGGGGAGACTAATGAAAAACTGTTTTTT. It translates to CASSGYPGQGETNEKLFF.

This chain's CDR3 is CASSSGTSGGTDTQYF. The CDR3 region has the DNA TGTGCCAGCAGCTCCGGGACTAGCGGGGGCACAGATACGCAGTATTTT. This chain joins TRBV7-8 and TRBJ2-3, with 13 bases lining up with TRBD2. This CDR3 has 16 amino acids. J lost 1 base, V lost 4 bases, and 2 bases had no gene match. Germline CDR1 and CDR2: SGHVS and FQNEAQ.

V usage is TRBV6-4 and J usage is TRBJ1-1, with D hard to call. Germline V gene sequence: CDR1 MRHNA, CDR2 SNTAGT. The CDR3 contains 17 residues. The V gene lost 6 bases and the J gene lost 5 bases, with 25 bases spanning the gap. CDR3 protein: CASSVYHKPRRTTEAFF. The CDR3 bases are TGTGCCAGCAGCGTATACCATAAACCCAGGCGAACAACTGAAGCTTTCTTT.

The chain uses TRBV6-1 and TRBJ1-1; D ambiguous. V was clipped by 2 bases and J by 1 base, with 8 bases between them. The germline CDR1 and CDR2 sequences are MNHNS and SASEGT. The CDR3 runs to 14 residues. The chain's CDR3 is CASSEWRANTEAFF. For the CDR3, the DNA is TGTGCCAGCAGTGAATGGAGGGCGAACACTGAAGCTTTCTTT.

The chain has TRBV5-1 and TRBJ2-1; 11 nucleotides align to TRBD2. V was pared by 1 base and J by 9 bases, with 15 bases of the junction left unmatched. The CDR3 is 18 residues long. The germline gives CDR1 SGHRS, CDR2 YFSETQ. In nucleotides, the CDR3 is TGCGCCAGCAGCTTGCCTTGGGCTAGCGGGAGGCCGATTACTGAGCAGTTCTTC. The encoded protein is CASSLPWASGRPITEQFF.

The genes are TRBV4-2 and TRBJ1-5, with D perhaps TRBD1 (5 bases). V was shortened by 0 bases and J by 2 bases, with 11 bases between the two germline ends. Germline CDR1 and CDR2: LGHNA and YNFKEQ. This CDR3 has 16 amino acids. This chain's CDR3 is CASSQDGDSRNQPQHF. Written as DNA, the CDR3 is TGTGCCAGCAGCCAAGATGGTGACAGCCGCAATCAGCCCCAGCATTTT.

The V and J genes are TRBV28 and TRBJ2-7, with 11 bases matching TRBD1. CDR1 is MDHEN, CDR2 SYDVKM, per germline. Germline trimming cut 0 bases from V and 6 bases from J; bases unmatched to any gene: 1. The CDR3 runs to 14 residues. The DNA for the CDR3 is TGTGCCAGCAGTTTATGGGGGACAGGGGGCGAGCAGTACGTC. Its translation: CASSLWGTGGEQYV.

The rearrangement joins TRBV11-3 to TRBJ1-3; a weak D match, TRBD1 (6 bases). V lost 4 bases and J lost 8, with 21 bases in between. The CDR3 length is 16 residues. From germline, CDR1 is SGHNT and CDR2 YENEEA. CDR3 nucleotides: TGTGCCAGCAGCTCACAGACGGCGGGGGCTGAAGACACCATATATTTT. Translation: CASSSQTAGAEDTIYF.

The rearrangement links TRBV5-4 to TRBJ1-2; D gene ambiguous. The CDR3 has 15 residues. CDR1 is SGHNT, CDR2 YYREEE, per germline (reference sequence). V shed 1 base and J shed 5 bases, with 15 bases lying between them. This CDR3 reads CASSLRDGGLYGYTF. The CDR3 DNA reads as TGTGCCAGCAGCTTGAGGGATGGAGGACTTTATGGCTACACCTTC. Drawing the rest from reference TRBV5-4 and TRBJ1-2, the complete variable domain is ETGVTQSPTHLIKTRGQQVTLRCSSQSGHNTVSWYQQALGQGPQFIFQYYREEENGRGNFPPRFSGLQFPNYSSELNVNALELDDSALYLCASSLRDGGLYGYTFGSGTRLTVV.

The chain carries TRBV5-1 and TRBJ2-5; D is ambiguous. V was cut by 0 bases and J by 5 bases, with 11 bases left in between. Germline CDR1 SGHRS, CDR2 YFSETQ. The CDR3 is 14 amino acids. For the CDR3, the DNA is TGCGCCAGCAGCTTGGGTGTAGTGTTGGAGACCCAGTACTTC. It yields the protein CASSLGVVLETQYF. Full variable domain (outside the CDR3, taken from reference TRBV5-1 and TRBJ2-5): KAGVTQTPRYLIKTRGQQVTLSCSPISGHRSVSWYQQTPGQGLQFLFEYFSETQRNKGNFPGRFSGRQFSNSRSEMNVSTLELGDSALYLCASSLGVVLETQYFGPGTRLLVL.

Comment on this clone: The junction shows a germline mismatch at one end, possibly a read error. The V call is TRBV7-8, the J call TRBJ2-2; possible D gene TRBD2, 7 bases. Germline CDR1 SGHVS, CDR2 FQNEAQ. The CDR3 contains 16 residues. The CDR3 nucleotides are TGTGCCAGCAGCCTAGCCGGGGGGCAGGGGACCGGGGAGCTGTTTTTT. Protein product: CASSLAGGQGTGELFF.

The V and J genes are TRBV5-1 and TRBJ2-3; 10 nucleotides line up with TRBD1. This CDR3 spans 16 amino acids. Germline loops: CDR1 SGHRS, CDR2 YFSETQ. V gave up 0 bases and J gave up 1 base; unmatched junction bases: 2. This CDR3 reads CASSLVGTGGTDTQYF. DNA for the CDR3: TGCGCCAGCAGCTTGGTCGGGACAGGGGGCACAGATACGCAGTATTTT.

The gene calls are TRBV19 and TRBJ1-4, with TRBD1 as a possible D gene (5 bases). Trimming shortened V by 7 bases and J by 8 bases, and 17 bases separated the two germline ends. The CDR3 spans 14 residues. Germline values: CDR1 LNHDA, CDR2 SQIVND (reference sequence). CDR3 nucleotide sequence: TGTGCCAGTATCGGCGCAGGGCACGGCGAAAAACTGTTTTTT. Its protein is CASIGAGHGEKLFF.

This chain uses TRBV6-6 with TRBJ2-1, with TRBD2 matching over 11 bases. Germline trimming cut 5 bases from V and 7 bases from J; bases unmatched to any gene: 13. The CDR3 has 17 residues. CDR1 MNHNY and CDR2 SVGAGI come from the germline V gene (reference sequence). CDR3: CASSRRALAGGGNEQFF. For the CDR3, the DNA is TGTGCCAGCAGTCGACGGGCCCTAGCGGGAGGTGGGAATGAGCAGTTCTTC.

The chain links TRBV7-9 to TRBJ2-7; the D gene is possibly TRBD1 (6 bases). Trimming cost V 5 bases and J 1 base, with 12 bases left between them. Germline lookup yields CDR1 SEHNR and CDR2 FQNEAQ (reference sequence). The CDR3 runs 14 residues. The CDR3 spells CASSPPGQSYEQYV. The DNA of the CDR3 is TGTGCCAGCAGCCCGCCCGGACAGTCCTACGAGCAGTACGTC.

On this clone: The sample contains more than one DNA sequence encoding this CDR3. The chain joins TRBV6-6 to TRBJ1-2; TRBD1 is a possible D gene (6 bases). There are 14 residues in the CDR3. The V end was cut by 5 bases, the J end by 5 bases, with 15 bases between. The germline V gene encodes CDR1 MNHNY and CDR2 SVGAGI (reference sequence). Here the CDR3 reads CASSPQDRMYGYTF. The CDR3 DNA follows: TGTGCCAGCAGTCCCCAAGACAGGATGTATGGCTACACCTTC.

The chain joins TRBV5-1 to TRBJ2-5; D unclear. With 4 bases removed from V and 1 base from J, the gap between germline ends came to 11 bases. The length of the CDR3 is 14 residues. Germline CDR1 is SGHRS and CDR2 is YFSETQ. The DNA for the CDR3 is TGCGCCAGCAGCCTGACACCTCCCCAAGAGACCCAGTACTTC. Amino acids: CASSLTPPQETQYF. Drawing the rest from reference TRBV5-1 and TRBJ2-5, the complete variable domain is KAGVTQTPRYLIKTRGQQVTLSCSPISGHRSVSWYQQTPGQGLQFLFEYFSETQRNKGNFPGRFSGRQFSNSRSEMNVSTLELGDSALYLCASSLTPPQETQYFGPGTRLLVL.

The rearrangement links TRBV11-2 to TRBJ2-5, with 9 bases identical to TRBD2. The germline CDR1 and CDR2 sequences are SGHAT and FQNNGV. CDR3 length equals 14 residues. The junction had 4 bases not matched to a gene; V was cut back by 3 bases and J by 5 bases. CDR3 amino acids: CASSFSGGRETQYF. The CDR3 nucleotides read TGTGCCAGCAGCTTTAGCGGGGGTAGGGAGACCCAGTACTTC.

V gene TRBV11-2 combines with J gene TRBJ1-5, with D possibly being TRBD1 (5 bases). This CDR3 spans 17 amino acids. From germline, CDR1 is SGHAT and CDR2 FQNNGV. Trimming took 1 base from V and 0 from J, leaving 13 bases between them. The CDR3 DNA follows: TGTGCCAGCAGCTTAGGGGCCCGACAGTATAGCAATCAGCCCCAGCATTTT. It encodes CASSLGARQYSNQPQHF.

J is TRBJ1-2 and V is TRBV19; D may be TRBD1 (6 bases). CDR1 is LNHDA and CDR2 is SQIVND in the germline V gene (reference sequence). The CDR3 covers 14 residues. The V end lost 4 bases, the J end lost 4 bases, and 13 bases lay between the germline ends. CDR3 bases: TGTGCCAGTAGTACCCTGACAGGAATCTATGGCTACACCTTC. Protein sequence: CASSTLTGIYGYTF.

The CDR3 protein is CASSLYPSGLYEQYV. Written as DNA, the CDR3 is TGTGCCAGCAGCCTCTATCCCAGCGGGCTCTACGAGCAGTACGTC. The genes are TRBV7-3 and TRBJ2-7; D is possibly TRBD2 (6 bases). The CDR3 is 15 residues long. The V gene's germline CDR1 is SGHTA and CDR2 FQGTGA. The V end lost 5 bases, the J end lost 3 bases, and 17 bases lay between the germline ends.

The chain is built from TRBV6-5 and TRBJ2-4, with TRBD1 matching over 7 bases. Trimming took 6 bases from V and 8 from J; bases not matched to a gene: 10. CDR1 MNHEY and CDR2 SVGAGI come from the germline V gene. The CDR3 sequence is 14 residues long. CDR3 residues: CASRAGTAKDIQYF. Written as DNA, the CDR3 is TGTGCCAGCAGAGCCGGGACAGCGAAGGACATTCAGTACTTC.

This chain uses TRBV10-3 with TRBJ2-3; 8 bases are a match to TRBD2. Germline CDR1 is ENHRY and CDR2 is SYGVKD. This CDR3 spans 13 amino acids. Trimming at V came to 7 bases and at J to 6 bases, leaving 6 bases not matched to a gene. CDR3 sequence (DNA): TGTGCCATCACCGCGGGGGGCCGGGATACGCAGTATTTT. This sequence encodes CAITAGGRDTQYF.